This is a list of T cell receptor beta chains from one sample in a study of T-cell memory formation after mild COVID-19. MiXCR, run by TCRdb on the 5' RACE reads, gives a single entry per CDR3 protein. This table has under 110,000 distinct CDR3 sequences, around 12% appearing once. Sequenced material: PBMCs or a T cell subset sorted from them (not recorded which). The source is an adult woman who had mild COVID-19 (a few samples of this study predate the infection). Cell type and time point are not known. The CDR3 runs from the conserved cysteine through the conserved F or W. The D gene is left open where the match is weak. Size tells how often a clone was seen (once, few, many) or the class of an expanded clone, and some rows leave it out.

D	J	size	V	DNA	CDR3
.	TRBJ1-1	few	TRBV12-3/TRBV12-4	TGTGCCAGCAGTCCGGGACGGTTGAACACTGAAGCTTTCTTT	CASSPGRLNTEAFF
.	TRBJ1-5	few	TRBV5-1	TGCGCCAGCAGCTTGGGGGCAGATAATCAGCCCCAGCATTTT	CASSLGADNQPQHF
.	TRBJ2-6	.	TRBV4-2	TGTGCCAGCATCCAAGATTTACCAGGGGCTGGGGCCAACGTCCTGACTTTC	CASIQDLPGAGANVLTF
.	TRBJ2-1	few	TRBV5-6	TGTGCCAGCAGCATCAGGGCAGGGCTTAATGAGCAGTTCTTC	CASSIRAGLNEQFF
.	TRBJ1-2	.	TRBV4-1	TGCGCCAGCAGCCAAGTTAACGATGGAAGCAAGGAAGGCTACACCTTC	CASSQVNDGSKEGYTF
.	TRBJ2-1	few	TRBV24-1	TGTGCCACCCAACTCGGGGCGGGACCCTACAATGAGCAGTTCTTC	CATQLGAGPYNEQFF
TRBD2	TRBJ2-5	.	TRBV19	TGTGCCAGTAGCACCAGCGCACTAGCGGGGGGCGAGGAGACCCAGTACTTC	CASSTSALAGGEETQYF
.	TRBJ2-7	few	TRBV27	TGTGCCAGCAGCTTCGGAGGGCCCGACTACGAGCAGTACTTC	CASSFGGPDYEQYF
.	TRBJ1-5	few	TRBV20-1	TGCAGTGCTAGAGCCTCAGGTGGTCCCAATCAGCCCCAGCATTTT	CSARASGGPNQPQHF
TRBD2	TRBJ2-1	few	TRBV29-1	TGCAGCGTTGAAGAGGTAGCGGGCAGCTCCTACAATGAGCAGTTCTTC	CSVEEVAGSSYNEQFF
.	TRBJ1-1	.	TRBV6-5	TGTGCCAGCAGTATAAGGTCGGTCCCCCAGATGAACACTGAAGCTTTCTTT	CASSIRSVPQMNTEAFF
TRBD2	TRBJ2-1	.	TRBV24-1	TGTGCCACCAGGGGACTAGCCCCCTACAATGAGCAGTTCTTC	CATRGLAPYNEQFF
.	TRBJ2-1	.	TRBV3-1	TGTGCCAGCAGCCAAGATCGGGTCGACAATGAGCAGTTCTTC	CASSQDRVDNEQFF
TRBD2	TRBJ2-3	few	TRBV10-3	TGTGCCATCAGTGACCCCTTCGCGGGGGTCACAGATACGCAGTATTTT	CAISDPFAGVTDTQYF
.	TRBJ1-5	few	TRBV21-1	TGTGCCAGCAGCAACAGACCGAACAATCAGCCCCAGCATTTT	CASSNRPNNQPQHF
TRBD2	TRBJ2-1	.	TRBV29-1	TGCAGCGTCCCTCCCGGGACTAGCGGGAAGAATGAGCAGTTCTTC	CSVPPGTSGKNEQFF
TRBD2	TRBJ2-1	few	TRBV6-2/TRBV6-3	TGTGCCAGCAGCTCTAGCGGGGGCGGGGATGAGCAGTTCTTC	CASSSSGGGDEQFF
.	TRBJ2-7	.	TRBV25-1	TGTGCCAGCCCGAACGGGACGGTTACCTACGAGCAGTACTTC	CASPNGTVTYEQYF